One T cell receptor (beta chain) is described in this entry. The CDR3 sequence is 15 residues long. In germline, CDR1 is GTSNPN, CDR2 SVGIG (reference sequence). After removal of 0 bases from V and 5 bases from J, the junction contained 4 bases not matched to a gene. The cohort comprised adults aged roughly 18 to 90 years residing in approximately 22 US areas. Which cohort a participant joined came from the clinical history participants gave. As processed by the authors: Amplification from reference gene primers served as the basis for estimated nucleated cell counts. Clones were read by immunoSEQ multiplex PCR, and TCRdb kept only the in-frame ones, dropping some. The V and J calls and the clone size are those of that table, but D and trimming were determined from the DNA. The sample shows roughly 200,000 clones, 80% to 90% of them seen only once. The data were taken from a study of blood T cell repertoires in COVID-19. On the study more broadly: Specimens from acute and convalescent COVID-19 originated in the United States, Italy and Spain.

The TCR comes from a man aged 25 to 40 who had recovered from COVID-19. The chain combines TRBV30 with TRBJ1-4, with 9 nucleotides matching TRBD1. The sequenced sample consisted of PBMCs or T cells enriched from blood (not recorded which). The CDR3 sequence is CAWSVFGQGNEKLFF. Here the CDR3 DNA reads TGTGCCTGGAGTGTATTTGGACAGGGGAATGAAAAACTGTTTTTT. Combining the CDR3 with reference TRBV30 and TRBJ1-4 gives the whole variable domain SQTIHQWPATLVQPVGSPLSLECTVEGTSNPNLYWYRQAAGRGLQLLFYSVGIGQISSEVPQNLSASRPQDRQFILSSKKLLLSDSGFYLCAWSVFGQGNEKLFFGSGTQLSVL.